These T cell receptor beta chains were read from a single sample in a study of blood T cell repertoires in COVID-19. Using immunoSEQ multiplex PCR, the repertoire was profiled, and TCRdb retains in-frame clones only, with some absent. The data contain about 68,000 clones, roughly 85% of them singletons. The sequenced sample consisted of peripheral blood. All receptors derive from a man aged 45 to 65 with acute or convalescent COVID-19. Both conserved end residues are part of each CDR3. Fields, in order: D gene, J gene, V gene, clone size, CDR3 protein, CDR3 DNA. A D gene is named only where the DNA matches it firmly. The size entry is marked missing in some rows and otherwise reads once, few, many or a size class.

- TRBJ2-7 TRBV11-3 few CASSLDCRQGSEQYF TGTGCCAGCAGCTTAGATTGTCGGCAGGGGAGCGAGCAGTACTTC
- TRBJ1-2 TRBV29-1 - CSVEDKRRHGYTF TGCAGCGTTGAAGATAAAAGGAGGCATGGCTACACCTTC
- TRBJ2-7 TRBV18 - CASSPGLMEQYF TGTGCCAGCTCACCGGGACTGATGGAGCAGTACTTC
TRBD1 TRBJ2-5 TRBV7-2 - CASSWDRAQETQYF TGTGCCAGCAGCTGGGACAGGGCCCAAGAGACCCAGTACTTC
- TRBJ1-1 TRBV29-1 - CSVNRVPEAFF TGCAGCGTTAACAGGGTCCCTGAAGCTTTCTTT
- TRBJ2-5 TRBV5-1 - CASSVGGAGMETQYF TGCGCCAGCAGCGTCGGAGGGGCAGGGATGGAGACCCAGTACTTC
TRBD1 TRBJ2-5 TRBV28 - CASSWTGEGETQYF TGTGCCAGCAGCTGGACAGGGGAGGGAGAGACCCAGTACTTC
- TRBJ1-1 TRBV19 - CASSMKAGSGEAFF TGTGCCAGTAGTATGAAAGCGGGTTCAGGGGAAGCTTTCTTT
- TRBJ2-7 TRBV6-5 once CASSRLQGEGYEQYF TGTGCCAGCAGTCGTCTACAGGGGGAGGGGTACGAGCAGTACTTC
TRBD1 TRBJ1-2 TRBV5-4 - CASSRDSTNYGYTF TGTGCCAGCAGCCGGGACAGTACTAACTATGGCTACACCTTC
TRBD1 TRBJ1-6 TRBV5-1 few CASSFDRDRGSPLHF TGCGCCAGCAGCTTCGACCGGGACAGGGGTTCACCCCTCCACTTT
- TRBJ2-3 TRBV7-2 - CASSLGAGDTQYF TGTGCCAGCAGCTTAGGCGCCGGAGATACGCAGTATTTT
- TRBJ1-5 TRBV12-3/TRBV12-4 - CASSQGGGPQHF TGTGCCAGCAGTCAGGGAGGGGGGCCCCAGCATTTT
- TRBJ2-1 TRBV7-2 - CASSLAGGLGEQFF TGTGCCAGCAGCTTAGCGGGGGGGCTGGGTGAGCAGTTCTTC
TRBD1 TRBJ1-4 TRBV30 - CARDSLSTNEKLFF TGTGCCCGGGACAGCCTTTCAACTAATGAAAAACTGTTTTTT
TRBD1 TRBJ1-1 TRBV20-1 - CSAREGQRAFF TGCAGTGCTAGAGAGGGACAGAGAGCTTTCTTT
- TRBJ1-4 TRBV6-5 - CASSYSVGGEGKLFF TGTGCCAGCAGTTACTCCGTCGGGGGAGAAGGGAAACTGTTTTTT
TRBD2 TRBJ2-5 TRBV7-7 - CASSGTSAETQYF TGTGCTAGCAGCGGGACTAGTGCGGAGACCCAGTACTTC
TRBD1 TRBJ2-3 TRBV24-1 - CATSDRTGSSDTQYF TGTGCCACCAGTGATAGGACAGGTAGTAGCGATACGCAGTATTTT
TRBD2 TRBJ2-4 TRBV15 - CATSRDVAGGPGNIQYF TGTGCCACCAGCAGAGATGTGGCGGGGGGGCCTGGAAACATTCAGTACTTC
- TRBJ1-6 TRBV10-3 - CAIREDGSAYNSPLHF TGTGCCATCAGGGAGGACGGGTCTGCTTATAATTCACCCCTCCACTTT
- TRBJ1-3 TRBV4-2 - CASSQERPSSGNTIYF TGTGCCAGCAGCCAAGAACGGCCTAGCTCTGGAAACACCATATATTTT
TRBD1 TRBJ2-7 TRBV6-4 - CASTRDRRRSYEQYF TGTGCCAGCACTCGGGACAGGCGGCGGTCCTACGAGCAGTACTTC
TRBD2 TRBJ2-3 TRBV6-1 - CASSDSSGGVPDTQYF TGTGCCAGCAGTGATTCGAGCGGGGGGGTCCCGGATACGCAGTATTTT
- TRBJ2-2 TRBV5-1 - CASSSRTGNTGELFF TGCGCCAGCAGCTCACGAACAGGGAACACCGGGGAGCTGTTTTTT
TRBD1 TRBJ2-1 TRBV7-8 - CASSLRTGEHNEQFF TGTGCCAGCAGCCTCCGGACAGGGGAACACAATGAGCAGTTCTTC
- TRBJ1-6 TRBV5-6 - CASSLGSWQDSPLHF TGTGCCAGCAGCTTGGGATCGTGGCAAGATTCACCCCTCCACTTT
TRBD2 TRBJ2-5 TRBV3-1/TRBV3-2 - CASSPGLAVFETQYF TGTGCCAGCAGCCCGGGACTAGCGGTTTTTGAGACCCAGTACTTC
TRBD2 TRBJ2-7 TRBV3-1/TRBV3-2 - CASSPSSGAYEQYF TGTGCCAGCAGCCCCTCTAGCGGGGCCTACGAGCAGTACTTC
- TRBJ2-5 TRBV15 - CATSRDGGQQETQYF TGTGCCACCAGCAGAGATGGCGGACAGCAAGAGACCCAGTACTTC
- TRBJ2-2 TRBV12-5 - CASGPDRKDGELFF TGTGCTAGTGGTCCCGACAGGAAGGACGGGGAGCTGTTTTTT
- TRBJ2-4 TRBV27 - CASSSVLAKNIQYF TGTGCCAGCAGTTCCGTCTTAGCCAAAAACATTCAGTACTTC
TRBD1 TRBJ2-5 TRBV5-1 once CASSLEVVQGSGTQYF TGCGCCAGCAGCTTGGAGGTGGTACAGGGGTCAGGGACCCAGTACTTC
- TRBJ2-1 TRBV5-1 - CASSLAGFPNEQFF TGCGCCAGCAGCTTGGCCGGGTTTCCCAATGAGCAGTTCTTC
TRBD1 TRBJ1-6 TRBV5-4 once CASSLQGANSPLHF TGTGCCAGCAGCCTACAGGGGGCGAATTCACCCCTCCACTTT
TRBD1 TRBJ1-2 TRBV5-1 - CASSLGQGAYGYTF TGCGCCAGCAGCTTGGGTCAGGGGGCCTATGGCTACACCTTC
TRBD2 TRBJ2-1 TRBV5-6 - CASSLAVREYNEQFF TGTGCCAGCAGCTTGGCCGTGCGGGAGTACAATGAGCAGTTCTTC
- TRBJ2-3 TRBV7-3 - CASSLSGSTDTQYF TGTGCCAGCAGCCTCAGCGGTAGCACAGATACGCAGTATTTT
TRBD1 TRBJ1-2 TRBV3-1/TRBV3-2 - CASSQPGTGANYGYTF TGTGCCAGCAGCCAACCCGGGACAGGAGCTAACTATGGCTACACCTTC
TRBD2 TRBJ2-3 TRBV7-3 - CASSFGRGANTQYF TGTGCCAGCAGCTTTGGGCGGGGGGCCAATACGCAGTATTTT
- TRBJ1-6 TRBV28 - CASTRGNYNSPLHF TGTGCCAGCACCCGAGGCAACTATAATTCACCCCTCCACTTT
TRBD1 TRBJ2-5 TRBV5-4 - CASSLDRGSGETQYF TGTGCCAGCAGCTTGGACAGGGGGAGTGGAGAGACCCAGTACTTC
- TRBJ2-4 TRBV23-1 - CASSITRRLAKNIQYF TGCGCCAGCAGTATAACCAGGAGGCTAGCCAAAAACATTCAGTACTTC
- TRBJ1-2 TRBV29-1 - CSVGRRNYGYTF TGCAGCGTTGGTCGGAGGAACTATGGCTACACCTTC
TRBD1 TRBJ1-1 TRBV6-5 - CASISQGLDTEAFF TGTGCCAGTATCTCACAGGGGTTGGACACTGAAGCTTTCTTT
TRBD1 TRBJ2-3 TRBV7-2 - CASSSQGGWSTDTQYF TGTGCCAGCAGCTCACAGGGGGGATGGAGCACAGATACGCAGTATTTT
TRBD2 TRBJ2-7 TRBV11-2 - CASSLPPGLAPYEQYF TGTGCCAGCAGCTTGCCTCCGGGACTAGCGCCTTACGAGCAGTACTTC
TRBD1 TRBJ2-7 TRBV29-1 - CSVERTGLNEQYF TGCAGCGTTGAAAGGACAGGGCTCAACGAGCAGTACTTC
- TRBJ2-2 TRBV28 - CASSRSGTYGSGELFF TGTGCCAGCAGTCGATCCGGGACTTACGGCAGCGGGGAGCTGTTTTTT
- TRBJ1-2 TRBV7-9 - CASSPRTENYGYTF TGTGCCAGCAGCCCACGGACAGAAAACTATGGCTACACCTTC
TRBD2 TRBJ2-2 TRBV4-1 - CASSQQRGNTGELFF TGCGCCAGCAGCCAACAGCGGGGGAACACCGGGGAGCTGTTTTTT
- TRBJ2-3 TRBV7-3 - CASSRTKSTDTQYF TGTGCCAGCAGCCGGACTAAAAGCACAGATACGCAGTATTTT
TRBD2 TRBJ2-3 TRBV4-1 - CASSQYYGGGADTQYF TGCGCCAGCAGCCAATATTATGGCGGGGGGGCGGATACGCAGTATTTT
- TRBJ2-2 TRBV5-1 - CASSFGGAGELFF TGCGCCAGCAGCTTCGGGGGTGCCGGGGAGCTGTTTTTT